A selection of T cell receptor beta chains follows, all from one sample in a study of blood T cell repertoires in COVID-19. Method: immunoSEQ multiplex PCR; TCRdb's copy keeps in-frame clones and lacks some. The profile covers roughly 250,000 clones, with 80% to 90% appearing a single time and roughly 8.3% taken by the ten largest. Sequenced material: PBMCs or T cells enriched from blood (not recorded which). The receptors were gathered from a man aged 40-49 years who had recovered from COVID-19. Both conserved end residues are trimmed from each CDR3. Each record gives: J gene, V gene, CDR3 protein.

J gene: TRBJ1-6
V gene: TRBV9
CDR3 protein: ASSSRQGASPLH

J gene: TRBJ1-2
V gene: TRBV6-6
CDR3 protein: ASSYRTGLGYGYT

J gene: TRBJ2-1
V gene: TRBV18
CDR3 protein: ASSPLGTAYNEQF

J gene: TRBJ2-5
V gene: TRBV2
CDR3 protein: ASRDRGQRGETQY

J gene: TRBJ1-2
V gene: TRBV9
CDR3 protein: ASSSAPRTGYGYT

J gene: TRBJ2-2
V gene: TRBV7-3
CDR3 protein: ASSTQEPNTGELF

J gene: TRBJ2-7
V gene: TRBV6-5
CDR3 protein: ASSSGTGTYEQY

J gene: TRBJ2-5
V gene: TRBV19
CDR3 protein: ASSIFDQETQY

J gene: TRBJ2-5
V gene: TRBV11-3
CDR3 protein: ASSAPDRDMRETQY

J gene: TRBJ1-1
V gene: TRBV5-1
CDR3 protein: ASSSTTGGHTEAF

J gene: TRBJ2-6
V gene: TRBV5-1
CDR3 protein: ASSFYRAGISGANVLT

J gene: TRBJ2-2
V gene: TRBV19
CDR3 protein: ASTMGGDAGELF

J gene: TRBJ2-5
V gene: TRBV4-2
CDR3 protein: ASSQEIDKRHGQETQY